The 24 T cell receptor beta chains reported below all come from one sample, sequenced in a study of OX40 agonist ivuxolimab in advanced cancers. The assay was immunoSEQ multiplex PCR, and TCRdb's table has in-frame clones only and misses some. The sample holds roughly 28,000 clones, 79% seen once. This material consisted of CD4+ or CD8+ T cells sorted from blood, taken in a trial of the OX40 agonist ivuxolimab. The origin of the receptors is an adult with an advanced solid tumor such as melanoma, head and neck, liver or kidney cancer.

V is TRBV2 and J is TRBJ2-5, with 9 bases matching TRBD1. V was clipped by 5 bases and J by 3 bases; unmatched bases: 10. This CDR3 comprises 16 residues. Germline V CDR1 and CDR2: SNHLY, FYNNEI. DNA of the CDR3: TGTGCCAGCAGTTTTTTGTCCGGGACAGGGAAAGAGACCCAGTACTTC. Its translation: CASSFLSGTGKETQYF.

J is TRBJ2-7 and V is TRBV2; D gene unclear. Germline assignment: CDR1 SNHLY and CDR2 FYNNEI. The length of the CDR3 is 11 residues. Trimming pared 8 bases from V and 3 bases from J, leaving 8 bases between. CDR3: CASWGNYEQYF. CDR3 coding DNA: TGTGCCAGCTGGGGAAACTACGAGCAGTACTTC.

This sequence joins TRBV6-4 and TRBJ1-2; no clear D. Trimming took 11 bases from V and 8 from J, leaving 24 bases between them. The CDR3 runs to 14 residues. The V gene's germline CDR1 is MRHNA and CDR2 SNTAGT. CDR3 sequence: CARHKVTSRRGYTF. DNA of the CDR3: TGTGCCCGCCACAAGGTAACCTCCCGGAGGGGCTACACCTTC.

V is TRBV29-1 and J is TRBJ2-7, with D possibly called TRBD1 or TRBD2 (5 bases each). CDR1 and CDR2 from the germline V gene are SQVTM and ANQGSEA. Trimming cost V 6 bases and J 3 bases, with 12 bases left between them. This CDR3 is 12 amino acids long. The CDR3 DNA reads as TGCAGCGTAGGGGACGGCGACTACGAGCAGTACTTC. It encodes CSVGDGDYEQYF.

A single count supports this clone. This sequence joins TRBV5-1 and TRBJ1-2, with D possibly TRBD1 on 6 matching bases. The germline V gene encodes CDR1 SGHRS and CDR2 YFSETQ. This CDR3 has 16 residues. With 0 bases removed from V and 2 bases from J, the gap between germline ends came to 14 bases. CDR3: CASSLEQGWANYGYTF. The CDR3 DNA sequence: TGCGCCAGCAGCTTGGAACAGGGTTGGGCGAACTATGGCTACACCTTC.

CDR3 sequence reads: CAWTSTGGAADTQYF. For the CDR3, the DNA is TGTGCCTGGACTTCTACAGGAGGCGCGGCAGATACGCAGTATTTT. The gene calls are TRBV30 and TRBJ2-3; tentatively, D is TRBD1 or TRBD2 (5 bases each). V was clipped by 4 bases and J by 4 bases, with 18 bases between them. The germline V gene has CDR1 GTSNPN and CDR2 SVGIG (reference sequence). CDR3 length: 15 residues. Full variable domain (remainder filled in from reference TRBV30 and TRBJ2-3): SQTIHQWPATLVQPVGSPLSLECTVEGTSNPNLYWYRQAAGRGLQLLFYSVGIGQISSEVPQNLSASRPQDRQFILSSKKLLLSDSGFYLCAWTSTGGAADTQYFGPGTRLTVL.

To note about this clone: This likely stems from a read error, as it lies one base from a far larger clone. The chain uses TRBV15 and TRBJ2-1, with 11 positions matching TRBD2. Germline CDR1 LNHNV, CDR2 YYDKDF (reference sequence). The CDR3 consists of 17 residues. The junction had 15 bases not matched to a gene; V was cut back by 10 bases and J by 4 bases. This CDR3 reads CARGGMGLADPYNEQFF. The CDR3 nucleotides are TGTGCCAGGGGGGGAATGGGACTAGCGGATCCATACAATGAGCAGTTCTTC.

A single count supports this clone. The CDR3 DNA follows: TGCGCCAGCAGCCAGACTAGCGGGGGGCCCACAGATACGCAGTATTTT. Its protein product is CASSQTSGGPTDTQYF. This rearrangement joins TRBV5-1 to TRBJ2-3; 13 nucleotides align to TRBD2. Germline-derived CDR1 and CDR2 are SGHRS and YFSETQ. The CDR3 totals 16 residues. The junction had 4 bases not matched to a gene; V was cut back by 4 bases and J by 2 bases.

This CDR3 is CASSVDGTGSVGYTF. CDR3 sequence (DNA): TGTGCCAGCAGTGTAGACGGGACAGGGTCGGTTGGCTACACCTTC. The gene calls are TRBV2 and TRBJ1-2, with TRBD1 matching over 9 bases. The germline V gene has CDR1 SNHLY and CDR2 FYNNEI. Unmatched junction bases numbered 10, after V lost 4 bases and J lost 7 bases. The CDR3 runs to 15 residues.

V is TRBV9 and J is TRBJ1-1; the D gene is possibly TRBD1 (5 bases). V dropped 1 base and J dropped 4 bases, with 8 bases sitting between them. This CDR3 region has 13 residues. Per germline, CDR1 SGDLS and CDR2 YYNGEE. CDR3 sequence reads: CASSVTGTTEAFF. DNA for the CDR3: TGTGCCAGCAGCGTAACCGGGACCACTGAAGCTTTCTTT. Drawing the rest from reference TRBV9 and TRBJ1-1, the complete variable domain is DSGVTQTPKHLITATGQRVTLRCSPRSGDLSVYWYQQSLDQGLQFLIQYYNGEERAKGNILERFSAQQFPDLHSELNLSSLELGDSALYFCASSVTGTTEAFFGQGTRLTVV.

The V gene is TRBV5-1, the J gene TRBJ1-1, with D unclear. The germline V and J ends were trimmed by 2 bases and 8 bases, with 7 bases remaining between them. The CDR3 covers 11 residues. Germline loops: CDR1 SGHRS, CDR2 YFSETQ. The CDR3 here is CASSFGSEAFF. DNA of the CDR3: TGCGCCAGCAGCTTTGGGTCAGAAGCTTTCTTT.

The chain has TRBV6-4 and TRBJ1-2; 9 positions agree with TRBD1. The CDR3 runs to 15 residues. V dropped 2 bases and J dropped 5; count of bases not matched to a gene: 6. Germline loops: CDR1 MRHNA, CDR2 SNTAGT. The CDR3 DNA is TGTGCCAGCAGTGACCCAACAGGGGGCGAATATGGCTACACCTTC. Protein product: CASSDPTGGEYGYTF.

The chain recombines TRBV2 with TRBJ1-1; D is possibly TRBD1 (6 bases). Trimming removed 6 bases at V and 8 bases at J, with 13 bases between. Germline CDR1 SNHLY, CDR2 FYNNEI. This CDR3 comprises 12 residues. CDR3 sequence reads: CASSRGPWEAFF. In nucleotides, the CDR3 is TGTGCCAGCAGCAGGGGTCCCTGGGAAGCTTTCTTT.

For the CDR3, the DNA is TGTGCCATCAGAAAACAAGAGACCCAGTACTTC. Protein product: CAIRKQETQYF. The chain has TRBV10-3 and TRBJ2-5; no firm D call. Germline lookup yields CDR1 ENHRY and CDR2 SYGVKD. CDR3 length equals 11 residues. With 6 bases removed from V and 2 bases from J, the gap between germline ends came to 4 bases.

The gene calls are TRBV5-1 and TRBJ2-3, with unresolved D. V was pared by 0 bases and J by 2 bases, with 13 bases between. This CDR3 spans 16 amino acids. Germline CDR1 reads SGHRS; CDR2 reads YFSETQ. The CDR3 bases are TGCGCCAGCAGCTTGGCCATGGCGGCGGACACAGATACGCAGTATTTT. Residues: CASSLAMAADTDTQYF.

This clone was counted a single time. The V call is TRBV5-4, the J call TRBJ1-6; tentatively, D is TRBD1 (6 bases). In germline, CDR1 is SGHNT, CDR2 YYREEE (reference sequence). This CDR3 has 17 amino acids. V shed 0 bases and J shed 6 bases, with 16 bases lying between them. The CDR3 region is CASSLAWGLRVNSPLHF. The CDR3 nucleotides are TGTGCCAGCAGCTTGGCGTGGGGGCTACGTGTTAATTCACCCCTCCACTTT.

CDR3 DNA sequence: TGTGCCAGCAGTTACAAGGGGGGGGACACCGGGGAGCTGTTTTTT. Translated, it gives CASSYKGGDTGELFF. This chain uses TRBV6-5 with TRBJ2-2; TRBD2 might be the D (7 bases). V was trimmed by 2 bases and J by 3 bases, leaving 10 bases between them. CDR1 is MNHEY, CDR2 SVGAGI, per germline. This CDR3 has 15 amino acids.

The rearrangement uses TRBV11-2 and TRBJ2-5, with 16 bases aligning to TRBD2. Germline V gene lookup returns CDR1 SGHAT and CDR2 FQNNGV. The CDR3 is made up of 19 amino acids. V was pared by 2 bases and J by 5 bases, with 11 bases of the junction left unmatched. DNA of the CDR3: TGTGCCAGCAGCTTACACCGGGGACTAGCGGGGGGGCCAAGGGAGACCCAGTACTTC. Protein: CASSLHRGLAGGPRETQYF.

The chain has TRBV11-3 and TRBJ2-3; 10 nucleotides agree with TRBD2. Per the germline V gene, CDR1 is SGHNT and CDR2 is YENEEA. CDR3 length: 18 amino acids. Trimming at V came to 1 base and at J to 4 bases, leaving 11 bases not matched to a gene. CDR3: CASSLGSSGGLEADTQYF. The CDR3 coding sequence is TGTGCCAGCAGCTTAGGGTCTAGCGGGGGCCTCGAAGCAGATACGCAGTATTTT.

V gene TRBV6-6 combines with J gene TRBJ2-1; 8 bases are a match to TRBD1. The ends lost 7 bases at V and 9 bases at J; junction bases unmatched: 11. Germline loops: CDR1 MNHNY, CDR2 SVGAGI (reference sequence). This CDR3 has 14 amino acids. This CDR3 reads CASNVGRGRGEQFF. DNA for the CDR3: TGTGCCAGCAACGTGGGCAGGGGGCGCGGTGAGCAGTTCTTC.

The chain employs TRBV6-5 and TRBJ1-2; D ambiguous. CDR1 and CDR2 from the germline V gene are MNHEY and SVGAGI. The CDR3 has 14 amino acids. The V gene lost 11 bases and the J gene lost 1 base, with 17 bases spanning the gap. In nucleotides, the CDR3 is TGTGCCTCATCATGGGCAGGCTTTAACTATGGCTACACCTTC. It is translated as CASSWAGFNYGYTF.

The DNA of the CDR3 is TGTGCCTGGACAAGAACGGGGGCATGGTCTGGAAACACCATATATTTT. Its translation: CAWTRTGAWSGNTIYF. The V gene is TRBV30, the J gene TRBJ1-3; D might be TRBD1 (6 bases). CDR1 and CDR2 from the germline V gene are GTSNPN and SVGIG (reference sequence). This CDR3 region has 16 residues. V dropped 4 bases and J dropped 1 base, with 17 bases sitting between them.

This chain links TRBV5-6 with TRBJ2-7; D is possibly TRBD2 (5 bases). CDR3 length: 14 amino acids. Germline lookup yields CDR1 SGHDT and CDR2 YYEEEE. Between the trimmed V and J ends, which lost 2 bases and 2 bases, there was a span of 11 bases. Here the CDR3 reads CASSFLSGTYEQYF. The CDR3 nucleotides read TGTGCCAGCAGCTTCCTCAGCGGTACCTACGAGCAGTACTTC.

This sequence joins TRBV30 and TRBJ1-1; D may be TRBD1 (5 bases). The CDR3 totals 14 residues. V was trimmed by 4 bases and J by 3 bases, leaving 15 bases between them. Germline values: CDR1 GTSNPN, CDR2 SVGIG (reference sequence). The CDR3 spells CAWIGDHPDTEAFF. The CDR3 DNA is TGTGCCTGGATTGGGGACCACCCCGACACTGAAGCTTTCTTT.